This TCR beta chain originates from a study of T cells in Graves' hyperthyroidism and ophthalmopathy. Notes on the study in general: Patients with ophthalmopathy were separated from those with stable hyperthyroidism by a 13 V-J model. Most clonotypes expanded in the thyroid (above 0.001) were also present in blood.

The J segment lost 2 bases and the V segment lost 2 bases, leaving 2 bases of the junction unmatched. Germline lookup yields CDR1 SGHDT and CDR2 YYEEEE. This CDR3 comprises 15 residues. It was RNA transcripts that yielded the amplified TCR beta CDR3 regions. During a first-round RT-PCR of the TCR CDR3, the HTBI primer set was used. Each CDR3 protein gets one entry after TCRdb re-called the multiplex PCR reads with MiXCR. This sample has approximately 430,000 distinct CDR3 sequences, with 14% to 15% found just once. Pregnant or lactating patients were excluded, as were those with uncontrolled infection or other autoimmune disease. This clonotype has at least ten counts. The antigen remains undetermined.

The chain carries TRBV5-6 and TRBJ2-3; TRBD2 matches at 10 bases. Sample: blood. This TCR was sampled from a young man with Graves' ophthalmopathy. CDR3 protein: CASSLAGGYTDTQYF. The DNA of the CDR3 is TGTGCCAGCAGCTTAGCGGGGGGGTACACAGATACGCAGTATTTT.